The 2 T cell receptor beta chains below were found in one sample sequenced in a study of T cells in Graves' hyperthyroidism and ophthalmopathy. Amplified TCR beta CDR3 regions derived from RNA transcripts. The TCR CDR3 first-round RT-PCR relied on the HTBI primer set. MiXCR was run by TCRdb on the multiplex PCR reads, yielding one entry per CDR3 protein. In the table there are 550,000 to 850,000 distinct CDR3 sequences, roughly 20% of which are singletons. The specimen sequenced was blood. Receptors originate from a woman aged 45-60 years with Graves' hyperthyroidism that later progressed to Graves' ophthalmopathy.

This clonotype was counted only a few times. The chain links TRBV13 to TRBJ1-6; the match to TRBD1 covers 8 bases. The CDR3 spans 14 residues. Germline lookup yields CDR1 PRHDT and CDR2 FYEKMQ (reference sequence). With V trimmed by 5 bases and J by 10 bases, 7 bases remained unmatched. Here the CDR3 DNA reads TGTGCCAGCAGCCCGGACAGGGCTTACTCACCCCTCCACTTT. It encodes CASSPDRAYSPLHF.

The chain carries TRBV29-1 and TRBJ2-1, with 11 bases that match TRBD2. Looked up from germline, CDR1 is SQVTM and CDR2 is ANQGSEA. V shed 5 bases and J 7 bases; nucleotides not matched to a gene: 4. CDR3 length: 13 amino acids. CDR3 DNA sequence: TGCAGCGTTAGTAGCGGGGGGGCAAATGAGCAGTTCTTC. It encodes CSVSSGGANEQFF.